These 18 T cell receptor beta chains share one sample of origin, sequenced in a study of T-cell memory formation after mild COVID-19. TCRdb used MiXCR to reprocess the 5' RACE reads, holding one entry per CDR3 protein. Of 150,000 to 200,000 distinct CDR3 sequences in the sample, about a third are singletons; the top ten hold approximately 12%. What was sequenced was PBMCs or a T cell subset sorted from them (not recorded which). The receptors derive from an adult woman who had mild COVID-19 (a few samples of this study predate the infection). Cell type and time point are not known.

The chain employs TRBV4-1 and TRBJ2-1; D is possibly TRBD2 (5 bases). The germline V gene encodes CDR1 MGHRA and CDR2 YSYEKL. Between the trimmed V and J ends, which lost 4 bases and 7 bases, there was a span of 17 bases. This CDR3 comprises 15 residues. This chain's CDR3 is CASSLRASERNEQFF. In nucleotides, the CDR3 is TGCGCCAGCAGCCTCCGGGCCTCAGAGCGGAATGAGCAGTTCTTC.

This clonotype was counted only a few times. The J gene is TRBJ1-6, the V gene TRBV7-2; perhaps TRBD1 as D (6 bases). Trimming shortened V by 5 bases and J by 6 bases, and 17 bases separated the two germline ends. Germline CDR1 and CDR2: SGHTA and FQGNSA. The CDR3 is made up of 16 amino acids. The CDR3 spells CASSQAGTRGNSPLHF. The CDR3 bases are TGTGCCAGCAGCCAGGCCGGGACAAGGGGTAATTCACCCCTCCACTTT.

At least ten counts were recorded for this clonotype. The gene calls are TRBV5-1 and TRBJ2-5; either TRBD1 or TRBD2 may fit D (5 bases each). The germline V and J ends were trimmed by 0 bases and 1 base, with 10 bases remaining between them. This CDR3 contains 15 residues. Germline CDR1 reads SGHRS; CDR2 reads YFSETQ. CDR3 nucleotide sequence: TGCGCCAGCAGCTTGGGGGACGGCGTCCAAGAGACCCAGTACTTC. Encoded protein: CASSLGDGVQETQYF.

The CDR3: CTPCQGNQETQYF. DNA for the CDR3: TGCACCCCTTGCCAGGGAAACCAAGAGACCCAGTACTTC. The V gene is TRBV29-1, the J gene TRBJ2-5, with D possibly matching TRBD1 (5 bases). This CDR3 contains 13 residues. Germline V gives CDR1 SQVTM, CDR2 ANQGSEA.

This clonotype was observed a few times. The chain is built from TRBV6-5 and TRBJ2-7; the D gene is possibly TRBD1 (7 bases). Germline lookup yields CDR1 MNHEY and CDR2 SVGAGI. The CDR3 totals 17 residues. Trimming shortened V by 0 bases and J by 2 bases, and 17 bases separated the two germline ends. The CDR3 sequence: CASSYSHPQGGPYEQYF. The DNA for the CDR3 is TGTGCCAGCAGTTACTCTCATCCGCAGGGGGGTCCCTACGAGCAGTACTTC.

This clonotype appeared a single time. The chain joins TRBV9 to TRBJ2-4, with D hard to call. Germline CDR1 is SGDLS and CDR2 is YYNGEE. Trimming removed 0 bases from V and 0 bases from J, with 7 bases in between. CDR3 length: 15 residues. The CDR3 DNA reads TGTGCCAGCAGCGTAGCAGGAGCAGCCAAAAACATTCAGTACTTC. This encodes CASSVAGAAKNIQYF.

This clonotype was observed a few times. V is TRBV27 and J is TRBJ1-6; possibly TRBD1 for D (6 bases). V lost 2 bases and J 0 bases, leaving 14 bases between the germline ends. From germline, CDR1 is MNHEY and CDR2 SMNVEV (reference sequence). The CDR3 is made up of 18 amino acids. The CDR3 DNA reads TGTGCCAGCAGTTTAACCGGGACATCAAACTCCTATAATTCACCCCTCCACTTT. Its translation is CASSLTGTSNSYNSPLHF.

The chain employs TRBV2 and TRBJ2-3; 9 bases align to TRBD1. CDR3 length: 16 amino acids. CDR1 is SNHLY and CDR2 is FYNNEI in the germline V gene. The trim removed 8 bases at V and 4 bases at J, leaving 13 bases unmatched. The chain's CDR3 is CASLRPGQGSADTQYF. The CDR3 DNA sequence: TGTGCCAGCTTAAGACCGGGACAGGGATCGGCAGATACGCAGTATTTT.

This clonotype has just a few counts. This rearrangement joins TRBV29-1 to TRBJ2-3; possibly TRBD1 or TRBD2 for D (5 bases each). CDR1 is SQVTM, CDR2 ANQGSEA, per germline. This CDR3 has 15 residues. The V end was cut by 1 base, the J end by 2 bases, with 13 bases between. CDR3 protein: CSVEGTRGSTDTQYF. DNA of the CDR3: TGCAGCGTTGAAGGTACTAGGGGATCCACAGATACGCAGTATTTT.

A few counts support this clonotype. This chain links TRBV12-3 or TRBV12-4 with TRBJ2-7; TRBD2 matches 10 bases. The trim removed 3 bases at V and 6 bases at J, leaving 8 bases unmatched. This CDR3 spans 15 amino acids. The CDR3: CASSFRGLAFGEQYF. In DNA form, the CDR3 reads TGTGCCAGCAGTTTCCGGGGACTAGCGTTTGGCGAGCAGTACTTC.

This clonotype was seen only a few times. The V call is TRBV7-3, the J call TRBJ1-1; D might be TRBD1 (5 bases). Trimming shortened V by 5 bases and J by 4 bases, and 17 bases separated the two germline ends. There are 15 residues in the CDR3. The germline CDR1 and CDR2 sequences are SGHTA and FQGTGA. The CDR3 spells CASSLGVQGFTEAFF. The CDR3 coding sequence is TGTGCCAGCAGCCTCGGCGTCCAGGGTTTCACTGAAGCTTTCTTT. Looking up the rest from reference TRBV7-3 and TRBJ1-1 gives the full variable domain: GAGVSQTPSNKVTEKGKYVELRCDPISGHTALYWYRQSLGQGPEFLIYFQGTGAADDSGLPNDRFFAVRPEGSVSTLKIQRTERGDSAVYLCASSLGVQGFTEAFFGQGTRLTVV.

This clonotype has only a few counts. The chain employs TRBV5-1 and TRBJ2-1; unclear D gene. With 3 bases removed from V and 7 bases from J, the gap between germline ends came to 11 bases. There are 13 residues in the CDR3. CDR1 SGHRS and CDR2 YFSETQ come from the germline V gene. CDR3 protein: CASSSGRLNEQFF. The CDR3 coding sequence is TGCGCCAGCAGCTCAGGCCGGTTGAATGAGCAGTTCTTC.

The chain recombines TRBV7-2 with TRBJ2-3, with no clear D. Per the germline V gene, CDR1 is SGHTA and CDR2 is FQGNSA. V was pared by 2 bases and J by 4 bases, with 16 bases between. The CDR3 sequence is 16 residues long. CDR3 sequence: CASSLRRQALADTQYF. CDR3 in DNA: TGTGCCAGCAGCTTACGCCGGCAGGCCCTCGCAGATACGCAGTATTTT.

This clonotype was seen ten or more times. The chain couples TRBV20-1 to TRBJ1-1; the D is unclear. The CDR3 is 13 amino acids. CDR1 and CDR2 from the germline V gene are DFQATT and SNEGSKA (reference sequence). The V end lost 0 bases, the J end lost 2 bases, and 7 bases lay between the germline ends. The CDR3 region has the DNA TGCAGTGCTAGAGATCTGGTTAACACTGAAGCTTTCTTT. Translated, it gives CSARDLVNTEAFF.

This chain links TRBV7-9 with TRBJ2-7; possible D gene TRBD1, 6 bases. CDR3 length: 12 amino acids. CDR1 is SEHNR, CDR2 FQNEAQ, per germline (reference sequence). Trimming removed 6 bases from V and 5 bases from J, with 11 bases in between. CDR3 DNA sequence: TGTGCCAGCAGAGGCAGGGGCAACGAGCAGTACTTC. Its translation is CASRGRGNEQYF. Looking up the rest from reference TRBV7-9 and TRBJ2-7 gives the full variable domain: DTGVSQNPRHKITKRGQNVTFRCDPISEHNRLYWYRQTLGQGPEFLTYFQNEAQLEKSRLLSDRFSAERPKGSFSTLEIQRTEQGDSAMYLCASRGRGNEQYFGPGTRLTVT.

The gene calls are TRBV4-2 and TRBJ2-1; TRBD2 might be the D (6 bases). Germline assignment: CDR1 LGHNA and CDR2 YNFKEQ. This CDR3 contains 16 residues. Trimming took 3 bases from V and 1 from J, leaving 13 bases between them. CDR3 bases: TGTGCCAGCAGCCATCACTCGGGAGATTCCTACAATGAGCAGTTCTTC. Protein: CASSHHSGDSYNEQFF.

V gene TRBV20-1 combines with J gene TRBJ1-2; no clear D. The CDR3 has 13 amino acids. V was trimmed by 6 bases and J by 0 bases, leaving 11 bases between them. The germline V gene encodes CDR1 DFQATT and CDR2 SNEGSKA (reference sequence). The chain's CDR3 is CSARVLANYGYTF. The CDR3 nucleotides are TGCAGTGCCCGGGTCCTAGCTAACTATGGCTACACCTTC.

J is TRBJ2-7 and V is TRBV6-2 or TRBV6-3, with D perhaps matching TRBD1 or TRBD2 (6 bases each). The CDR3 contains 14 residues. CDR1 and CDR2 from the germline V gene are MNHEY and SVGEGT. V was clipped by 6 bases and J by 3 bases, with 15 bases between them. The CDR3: CASRPWRGFYEQYF. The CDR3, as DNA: TGTGCCAGCAGGCCCTGGAGGGGGTTCTACGAGCAGTACTTC.